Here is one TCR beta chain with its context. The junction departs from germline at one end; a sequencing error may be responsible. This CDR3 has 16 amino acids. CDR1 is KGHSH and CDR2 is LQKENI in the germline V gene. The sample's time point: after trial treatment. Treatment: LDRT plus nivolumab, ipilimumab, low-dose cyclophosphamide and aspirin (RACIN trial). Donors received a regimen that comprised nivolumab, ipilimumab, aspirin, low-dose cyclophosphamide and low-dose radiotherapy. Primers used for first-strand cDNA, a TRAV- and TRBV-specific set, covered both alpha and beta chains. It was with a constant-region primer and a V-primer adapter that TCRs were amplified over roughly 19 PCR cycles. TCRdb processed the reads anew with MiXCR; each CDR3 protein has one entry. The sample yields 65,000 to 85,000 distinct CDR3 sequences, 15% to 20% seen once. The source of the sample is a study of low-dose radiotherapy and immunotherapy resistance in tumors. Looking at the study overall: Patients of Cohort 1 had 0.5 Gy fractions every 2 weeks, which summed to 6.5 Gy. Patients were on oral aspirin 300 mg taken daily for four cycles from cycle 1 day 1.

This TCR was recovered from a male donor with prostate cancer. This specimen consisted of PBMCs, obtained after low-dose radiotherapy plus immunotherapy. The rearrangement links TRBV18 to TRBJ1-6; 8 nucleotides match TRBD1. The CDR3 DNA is TGTGCAAGCTCACTTCAGGGGGCGACCAGTAATTTACCCCTCCACTTT. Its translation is CASSLQGATSNLPLHF.